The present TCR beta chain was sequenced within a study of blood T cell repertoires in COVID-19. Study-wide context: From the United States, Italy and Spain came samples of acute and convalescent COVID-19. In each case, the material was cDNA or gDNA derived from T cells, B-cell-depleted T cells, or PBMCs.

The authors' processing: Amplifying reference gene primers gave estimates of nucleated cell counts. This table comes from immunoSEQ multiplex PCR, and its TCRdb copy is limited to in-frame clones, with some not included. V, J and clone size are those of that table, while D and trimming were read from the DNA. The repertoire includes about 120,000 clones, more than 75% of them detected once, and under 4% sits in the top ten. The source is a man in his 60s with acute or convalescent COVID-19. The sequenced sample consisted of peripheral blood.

This CDR3 is CASSTRGRGDVLTF. For the CDR3, the DNA is TGTGCCAGTAGTACAAGGGGCAGGGGAGACGTCCTGACTTTC. This chain connects TRBV19 to TRBJ2-6; perhaps TRBD1 as D (6 bases). Germline CDR1 LNHDA, CDR2 SQIVND (reference sequence). CDR3 length: 14 amino acids. V dropped 4 bases and J dropped 11 bases, with 15 bases sitting between them.